A selection of T cell receptor beta chains follows, all from one sample in a study of T-cell memory formation after mild COVID-19. From the 5' RACE reads, TCRdb called clonotypes with MiXCR, one entry per CDR3 protein. The table records about 160,000 distinct CDR3 sequences, roughly 31% of them present only once. The specimen sequenced was PBMCs or a T cell subset sorted from them (not recorded which). Receptors originate from an adult woman who had mild COVID-19 (a few samples of this study predate the infection). Cell type and time point are not known. Both conserved end residues are part of each CDR3. Fields, in order: clone size, D gene, J gene, V gene, CDR3 protein, CDR3 DNA. The D gene is left open where the match is weak. Rows may omit the clone size; those that give it use once, few, many or a size class.

>few|NA|TRBJ1-2|TRBV7-8
CASSLVRTGELTYGYTF
TGTGCCAGCAGCTTAGTACGTACAGGAGAGTTAACGTATGGCTACACCTTC
>NA|TRBD2|TRBJ2-3|TRBV9
CASSAITGGGTDTQYF
TGTGCCAGCAGCGCCATAACTGGGGGGGGCACAGATACGCAGTATTTT
>NA|NA|TRBJ1-1|TRBV2
CASSVDMYTEAFF
TGTGCCAGCAGCGTGGACATGTACACTGAAGCTTTCTTT
>NA|NA|TRBJ2-1|TRBV20-1
CSAPPWRRGRNEQFF
TGCAGTGCTCCTCCATGGAGACGGGGGCGCAATGAGCAGTTCTTC
>few|NA|TRBJ2-7|TRBV4-3
CASSQQGRGGEQYF
TGCGCCAGCAGCCAGCAGGGACGGGGTGGGGAGCAGTACTTC
>NA|NA|TRBJ2-1|TRBV7-2
CASSLQRSTYNEQFF
TGTGCCAGCAGCTTACAAAGGAGTACCTACAATGAGCAGTTCTTC
>NA|TRBD2|TRBJ2-1|TRBV12-3/TRBV12-4
CASSFTSGGAYYNEQFF
TGTGCCAGCAGTTTCACTAGCGGGGGGGCTTACTACAATGAGCAGTTCTTC
>NA|TRBD1|TRBJ1-3|TRBV5-1
CASRTGDGNTIYF
TGCGCCAGCCGGACAGGGGATGGAAACACCATATATTTT
>NA|NA|TRBJ2-3|TRBV6-6
CASSYERTDTQYF
TGTGCCAGCAGTTACGAAAGAACAGATACGCAGTATTTT
>NA|NA|TRBJ2-5|TRBV29-1
CSVEMGGTQYF
TGCAGCGTTGAAATGGGGGGGACCCAGTACTTC
>NA|NA|TRBJ1-1|TRBV5-1
CASSLSPTVGNTEAFF
TGCGCCAGCAGCTTGTCCCCCACGGTTGGCAACACTGAAGCTTTCTTT
>many|NA|TRBJ2-6|TRBV20-1
CSAREGGAGANVLTF
TGCAGTGCTAGAGAAGGCGGAGCTGGGGCCAACGTCCTGACTTTC
>few|TRBD1|TRBJ2-5|TRBV7-7
CASSLQGAGETQYF
TGTGCTAGCAGCTTACAGGGGGCAGGGGAGACCCAGTACTTC
>NA|TRBD1|TRBJ1-2|TRBV12-3/TRBV12-4
CASSLSGGNGYTF
TGTGCCAGCAGTTTGTCAGGGGGCAATGGCTACACCTTC
>NA|NA|TRBJ2-7|TRBV10-3
CAISGGNYEQYF
TGTGCCATCAGTGGGGGAAATTACGAGCAGTACTTC
>NA|TRBD2|TRBJ2-5|TRBV5-1
CASSLAPGGQETQYF
TGCGCCAGCAGTCTCGCCCCGGGAGGACAAGAGACCCAGTACTTC
>NA|NA|TRBJ1-1|TRBV7-9
CASSSQTGNTEAFF
TGTGCCAGCAGCTCACAAACAGGGAACACTGAAGCTTTCTTT
>few|NA|TRBJ2-7|TRBV20-1
CSARDWSRNYEQYF
TGCAGTGCTAGAGATTGGAGCAGAAACTACGAGCAGTACTTC
>few|TRBD2|TRBJ2-3|TRBV11-2
CASSNGLAGAVTQYF
TGTGCCAGCAGCAACGGACTAGCGGGGGCCGTTACGCAGTATTTT
>NA|NA|TRBJ1-3|TRBV7-6
CASSLGRYSGNTIYF
TGTGCCAGCAGCTTAGGAAGGTACTCTGGAAACACCATATATTTT
>NA|TRBD1|TRBJ1-1|TRBV5-1
CASSPGQGRTEAFF
TGCGCCAGCAGCCCAGGACAGGGGAGGACTGAAGCTTTCTTT
>NA|TRBD1|TRBJ2-3|TRBV4-3
CASSQAFGQGAKDTQYF
TGCGCCAGCAGCCAGGCCTTCGGACAGGGGGCTAAAGATACGCAGTATTTT
>NA|NA|TRBJ1-3|TRBV12-3/TRBV12-4
CASRQGITGNTIYF
TGTGCCAGCAGGCAGGGTATTACTGGAAACACCATATATTTT
>many|NA|TRBJ2-1|TRBV4-2
CASSQGINEQFF
TGTGCCAGCAGCCAAGGGATCAATGAGCAGTTCTTC
>many|NA|TRBJ1-2|TRBV7-2
CASSVEGNYGYTF
TGTGCCAGCAGTGTCGAGGGTAACTATGGCTACACCTTC
>few|TRBD1|TRBJ2-7|TRBV19
CASSDRGSGEQYF
TGTGCCAGCTCGGACAGGGGGTCGGGCGAGCAGTACTTC
>NA|TRBD1|TRBJ1-5|TRBV5-6
CASSLGTGRNQPQHF
TGTGCCAGCAGCTTGGGGACAGGTCGAAATCAGCCCCAGCATTTT
>few|TRBD1|TRBJ1-2|TRBV7-2
CASSFVTGDYGYTF
TGTGCCAGCAGCTTTGTGACAGGGGACTATGGCTACACCTTC
>few|TRBD2|TRBJ2-1|TRBV18
CASAYLVGTTNEQFF
TGTGCCAGCGCGTATCTTGTCGGGACTACCAATGAGCAGTTCTTC
>many|NA|TRBJ2-1|TRBV5-1
CASSLDLRGPGEQFF
TGCGCCAGCAGCTTGGATCTGCGGGGGCCGGGTGAGCAGTTCTTC
>few|TRBD2|TRBJ2-3|TRBV2
CASSEDSGSADTQYF
TGTGCCAGCAGTGAAGATAGCGGGAGTGCAGATACGCAGTATTTT
>NA|NA|TRBJ1-1|TRBV5-1
CASSSLVGTEAFF
TGCGCCAGCAGCTCCCTTGTCGGCACTGAAGCTTTCTTT
>few|NA|TRBJ2-7|TRBV19
CASSLAPTSGEQYF
TGTGCCAGTAGTCTCGCCCCGACTAGTGGCGAGCAGTACTTC
>few|TRBD2|TRBJ2-3|TRBV29-1
CSVVSGIGGPGEYTDTQYF
TGCAGCGTTGTAAGCGGGATTGGGGGACCGGGGGAGTACACAGATACGCAGTATTTT
>NA|NA|TRBJ2-1|TRBV11-2
CASSLGNQWNEQFF
TGTGCCAGCAGCTTGGGTAATCAATGGAATGAGCAGTTCTTC
>NA|NA|TRBJ2-5|TRBV20-1
CSAGIRKETQYF
TGCAGTGCTGGGATCCGCAAAGAGACCCAGTACTTC
>NA|NA|TRBJ1-1|TRBV19
CASSIPAGEGTEAFF
TGTGCCAGTAGTATTCCGGCGGGAGAAGGTACTGAAGCTTTCTTT
>many|NA|TRBJ1-2|TRBV4-1
CASSQDTGGYGYTF
TGCGCCAGCAGCCAAGATACGGGGGGCTATGGCTACACCTTC
>few|TRBD1|TRBJ2-1|TRBV12-3/TRBV12-4
CASTPGTGGRDEQFF
TGTGCCAGCACTCCCGGGACAGGGGGCCGTGATGAGCAGTTCTTC
>few|TRBD2|TRBJ2-3|TRBV10-2
CASIPGGQRDTQYF
TGCGCCAGCATCCCGGGGGGTCAGAGGGATACGCAGTATTTT
>NA|TRBD1|TRBJ1-2|TRBV5-6
CASSAGQHIYGYTF
TGTGCCAGCAGCGCGGGACAGCACATCTATGGCTACACCTTC
>few|NA|TRBJ2-3|TRBV29-1
CTNPYRADTQYF
TGCACCAACCCGTACAGGGCAGATACGCAGTATTTT
>NA|NA|TRBJ1-1|TRBV7-9
CASSLNLALLNTEAFF
TGTGCCAGCAGCTTAAATCTGGCCCTACTGAACACTGAAGCTTTCTTT
>NA|NA|TRBJ2-5|TRBV15
CATSRGGDGETQYF
TGTGCCACCAGCAGAGGTGGGGATGGAGAGACCCAGTACTTC
>NA|NA|TRBJ2-3|TRBV24-1
CATSAIQPTDTQYF
TGTGCCACCAGTGCCATTCAACCGACAGATACGCAGTATTTT
>NA|NA|TRBJ1-6|TRBV18
CASSPGVRDNSPLHF
TGTGCCAGCTCGCCAGGGGTCCGGGATAATTCACCCCTCCACTTT
>NA|NA|TRBJ1-2|TRBV20-1
CSASGGSSYGYTF
TGCAGTGCTAGTGGTGGGAGCAGCTATGGCTACACCTTC
>NA|NA|TRBJ1-6|TRBV7-9
CASSWDPGSGGTPLHF
TGTGCCAGCAGCTGGGACCCCGGGAGTGGCGGAACACCCCTCCACTTT
>few|TRBD1|TRBJ2-1|TRBV20-1
CSASHPGQGWNEQFF
TGCAGTGCTAGCCATCCGGGACAGGGGTGGAATGAGCAGTTCTTC
>few|NA|TRBJ2-7|TRBV11-2
CASSLMRVGETEQYF
TGTGCCAGCAGCTTGATGAGGGTCGGGGAAACCGAGCAGTACTTC
>NA|NA|TRBJ1-2|TRBV12-3/TRBV12-4
CASSSILSYGYTF
TGTGCCAGCAGTTCAATCCTCAGCTATGGCTACACCTTC
>NA|NA|TRBJ2-7|TRBV5-1
CASSGRQGQIFSEQYF
TGCGCCAGCAGCGGGAGGCAGGGACAGATCTTCAGCGAGCAGTACTTC
>NA|NA|TRBJ2-5|TRBV4-1
CASSQAWQVGTPQYF
TGCGCCAGCAGCCAAGCTTGGCAGGTCGGAACGCCCCAGTACTTC
>few|NA|TRBJ1-2|TRBV7-9
CASSLAGRSDYGYTF
TGTGCCAGCAGCTTAGCGGGCAGGTCTGACTATGGCTACACCTTC
>NA|NA|TRBJ1-2|TRBV5-6
CASSLAPGQGLRYGYTF
TGTGCCAGCAGCTTGGCGCCGGGGCAGGGGCTGAGGTATGGCTACACCTTC
>NA|TRBD2|TRBJ2-3|TRBV30
CAWSTSGGATDTQYF
TGTGCCTGGAGTACTAGCGGGGGGGCAACAGATACGCAGTATTTT
>few|TRBD1|TRBJ2-2|TRBV24-1
CATSDQGDTGELFF
TGTGCCACCAGTGATCAGGGGGACACCGGGGAGCTGTTTTTT
>NA|TRBD2|TRBJ2-3|TRBV14
CASSHHLSSGGSTDTQYF
TGTGCCAGCAGCCACCACCTTTCTAGCGGGGGGAGCACAGATACGCAGTATTTT
>few|NA|TRBJ2-1|TRBV5-6
CASSPAHNEQFF
TGTGCCAGCAGCCCTGCCCACAATGAGCAGTTCTTC